These T cell receptor beta chains were read from a single sample in a study of blood T cell repertoires in COVID-19. Data came from immunoSEQ multiplex PCR; TCRdb stores just in-frame clones and leaves some out. The sample includes roughly 170,000 clones, more than 65% of them seen just once. The sequenced sample was PBMCs or T cells enriched from blood (not recorded which). All receptors come from a man aged 55 to 70 who had recovered from COVID-19. Both conserved end residues are part of each CDR3. Each record gives: CDR3 protein, CDR3 DNA, V gene, clone size, J gene, D gene. The D gene is left open where the match is weak. The size field is filled for only some rows; it gives once, few, many or a size class.

cdr3_aa: CASSLERGGVGTNEKLFF
cdr3_nt: TGCGCCAGCAGCTTGGAGCGTGGGGGGGTTGGAACTAATGAAAAACTGTTTTTT
v_call: TRBV5-1
clone_size: few
j_call: TRBJ1-4
d_call: .

cdr3_aa: CASSLTDAGNTIYF
cdr3_nt: TGCGCCAGCAGCTTGACAGATGCTGGAAACACCATATATTTT
v_call: TRBV5-1
clone_size: .
j_call: TRBJ1-3
d_call: .

cdr3_aa: CATSRGSYEQYF
cdr3_nt: TGTGCCACCAGCAGAGGTAGTTACGAGCAGTACTTC
v_call: TRBV15
clone_size: once
j_call: TRBJ2-7
d_call: .

cdr3_aa: CASSSPTGNPGELFF
cdr3_nt: TGCGCCAGCAGCTCCCCGACAGGGAACCCCGGGGAGCTGTTTTTT
v_call: TRBV5-1
clone_size: many
j_call: TRBJ2-2
d_call: TRBD1

cdr3_aa: CALPYPGQDSSYEQYF
cdr3_nt: TGTGCCCTACCCTACCCCGGGCAGGACAGCTCCTACGAGCAGTACTTC
v_call: TRBV21-1
clone_size: .
j_call: TRBJ2-7
d_call: .

cdr3_aa: CASQRVGDRGKYEQYF
cdr3_nt: TGTGCCAGCCAGCGGGTCGGGGACAGGGGTAAATACGAGCAGTACTTC
v_call: TRBV19
clone_size: once
j_call: TRBJ2-7
d_call: TRBD1

cdr3_aa: CASTRDSLNTEAFF
cdr3_nt: TGTGCCAGTACCCGGGACAGCTTGAACACTGAAGCTTTCTTT
v_call: TRBV19
clone_size: .
j_call: TRBJ1-1
d_call: TRBD1

cdr3_aa: CASNQPGLATSGDTQYF
cdr3_nt: TGTGCCAGCAACCAACCGGGACTAGCGACCTCGGGAGATACGCAGTATTTT
v_call: TRBV7-2
clone_size: .
j_call: TRBJ2-3
d_call: TRBD2

cdr3_aa: CASSSPTSGRAYEQYF
cdr3_nt: TGTGCCAGCAGCTCCCCAACTAGCGGGAGGGCCTACGAGCAGTACTTC
v_call: TRBV7-2
clone_size: .
j_call: TRBJ2-7
d_call: TRBD2

cdr3_aa: CASSLGSLAGVADTQYF
cdr3_nt: TGTGCCAGCAGCCTAGGGTCCCTAGCGGGAGTCGCAGATACGCAGTATTTT
v_call: TRBV11-3
clone_size: .
j_call: TRBJ2-3
d_call: TRBD2

cdr3_aa: CASSQVRQGLVYGYTF
cdr3_nt: TGCGCCAGCAGCCAAGTACGACAAGGTCTTGTTTATGGCTACACCTTC
v_call: TRBV4-1
clone_size: .
j_call: TRBJ1-2
d_call: .

cdr3_aa: CASGTGNYEQYF
cdr3_nt: TGTGCCAGTGGGACAGGAAACTACGAGCAGTACTTC
v_call: TRBV7-9
clone_size: .
j_call: TRBJ2-7
d_call: TRBD1

cdr3_aa: CASSEATGSETQYF
cdr3_nt: TGTGCCAGCTCCGAAGCGACAGGGTCAGAGACCCAGTACTTC
v_call: TRBV18
clone_size: .
j_call: TRBJ2-5
d_call: TRBD1

cdr3_aa: CASSFRGGNTEAFF
cdr3_nt: TGTGCCAGCAGTTTTCGCGGAGGAAACACTGAAGCTTTCTTT
v_call: TRBV28
clone_size: .
j_call: TRBJ1-1
d_call: .

cdr3_aa: CASSLILRDKTGRLFF
cdr3_nt: TGTGCCAGCAGCCTCATACTCCGGGACAAAACAGGGAGGCTGTTTTTT
v_call: TRBV11-3
clone_size: .
j_call: TRBJ2-2
d_call: .

cdr3_aa: CASTGLSNQPQHF
cdr3_nt: TGTGCCAGTACAGGGTTATCAAATCAGCCCCAGCATTTT
v_call: TRBV18
clone_size: once
j_call: TRBJ1-5
d_call: .

cdr3_aa: CASREGVNTEAFF
cdr3_nt: TGTGCCAGCAGAGAGGGAGTGAACACTGAAGCTTTCTTT
v_call: TRBV28
clone_size: .
j_call: TRBJ1-1
d_call: .

cdr3_aa: CASSLFPGAVGELFF
cdr3_nt: TGTGCCAGCAGTTTATTCCCAGGGGCGGTCGGGGAGCTGTTTTTT
v_call: TRBV27
clone_size: .
j_call: TRBJ2-2
d_call: .

cdr3_aa: CASSIPTSTGNYGYTF
cdr3_nt: TGTGCCAGTAGTATCCCGACCTCGACAGGGAACTATGGCTACACCTTC
v_call: TRBV19
clone_size: .
j_call: TRBJ1-2
d_call: TRBD1

cdr3_aa: CASSIGSGSQQETQYF
cdr3_nt: TGTGCCAGTAGTATAGGTAGCGGGAGCCAACAAGAGACCCAGTACTTC
v_call: TRBV19
clone_size: once
j_call: TRBJ2-5
d_call: TRBD2

cdr3_aa: CATSDSGNSYEQYF
cdr3_nt: TGTGCCACCAGTGATAGTGGCAATTCCTACGAGCAGTACTTC
v_call: TRBV24-1
clone_size: .
j_call: TRBJ2-7
d_call: .

cdr3_aa: CASSRDSFSTGELFF
cdr3_nt: TGTGCCAGCTCACGGGACAGCTTCTCCACCGGGGAGCTGTTTTTT
v_call: TRBV18
clone_size: .
j_call: TRBJ2-2
d_call: TRBD1

cdr3_aa: CASSSTTTDTQYF
cdr3_nt: TGTGCCAGCAGTTCCACTACCACAGATACGCAGTATTTT
v_call: TRBV27
clone_size: .
j_call: TRBJ2-3
d_call: .

cdr3_aa: CASSIDPWNTGELFF
cdr3_nt: TGTGCCAGTAGTATAGATCCCTGGAACACCGGGGAGCTGTTTTTT
v_call: TRBV19
clone_size: .
j_call: TRBJ2-2
d_call: .

cdr3_aa: CASSLAGTGANTGELFF
cdr3_nt: TGCGCCAGCAGCTTGGCCGGGACAGGGGCGAACACCGGGGAGCTGTTTTTT
v_call: TRBV5-1
clone_size: .
j_call: TRBJ2-2
d_call: TRBD1

cdr3_aa: CASSEALIWAGTGTSYGYTF
cdr3_nt: TGTGCCAGCAGTGAAGCGTTGATCTGGGCGGGCACCGGAACTTCCTATGGCTACACCTTC
v_call: TRBV6-1
clone_size: .
j_call: TRBJ1-2
d_call: .

cdr3_aa: CASRQGTTNEKLFF
cdr3_nt: TGCGCCAGCAGGCAGGGAACAACTAATGAAAAACTGTTTTTT
v_call: TRBV5-1
clone_size: .
j_call: TRBJ1-4
d_call: .

cdr3_aa: CASSQSPGVRETQYF
cdr3_nt: TGCGCCAGCAGCCAAAGCCCCGGGGTCCGGGAGACCCAGTACTTC
v_call: TRBV4-1
clone_size: .
j_call: TRBJ2-5
d_call: .